The 26 T cell receptor beta chains presented below share a single source sample, sequenced in a study of blood T cell repertoires in COVID-19. TCRdb's copy holds only in-frame clones and misses some; the assay was immunoSEQ multiplex PCR. The repertoire holds over 200,000 clones, with around 84% as singletons. The sample consisted of peripheral blood. These receptors originate from a man aged 40-55 years who had recovered from COVID-19.

The V call is TRBV24-1, the J call TRBJ1-5; D is ambiguous. Germline V lookup: CDR1 KGHDR, CDR2 SFDVKD. CDR3 length: 13 amino acids. Between the trimmed V and J ends, which lost 4 bases and 4 bases, there was a span of 7 bases. CDR3 nucleotide sequence: TGTGCCACCAGTGAGGCAGGAAATCAGCCCCAGCATTTT. Protein: CATSEAGNQPQHF.

In its sample, this clone was seen once. The chain employs TRBV30 and TRBJ1-4; TRBD1 might be the D (6 bases). Germline CDR1 reads GTSNPN; CDR2 reads SVGIG (reference sequence). This CDR3 region has 16 residues. V lost 0 bases, J lost 10 bases, and 21 bases lay in between. The CDR3 region has the DNA TGTGCCTGGAGTGTACGGTCGGGGGGCATGTGGGGAAAACTGTTTTTT. Its protein product is CAWSVRSGGMWGKLFF.

V usage is TRBV12-5 and J usage is TRBJ2-1, with D perhaps matching TRBD1 (6 bases). This CDR3 contains 14 residues. From germline, CDR1 is LGHNT and CDR2 FRNRAP. V was shortened by 6 bases and J by 4 bases, with 13 bases between the two germline ends. The CDR3 nucleotides are TGTGCTAGTGGCCTCCAGACAGGTTACAATGAGCAGTTCTTC. This sequence encodes CASGLQTGYNEQFF.

The rearrangement links TRBV27 to TRBJ1-1; D remains unclear. Germline loops: CDR1 MNHEY, CDR2 SMNVEV (reference sequence). The length of the CDR3 is 14 residues. The V and J ends lost 4 bases and 1 base respectively, with 10 bases between them. The CDR3 is CASSSGYGNTEAFF. The CDR3, as DNA: TGTGCCAGCAGTTCGGGTTACGGGAACACTGAAGCTTTCTTT.

This clone has a handful of counts. V gene TRBV30 combines with J gene TRBJ2-3, with 15 bases that match TRBD2. The CDR3 runs 16 residues. V lost 1 base and J lost 8; bases outside the gene matches: 7. Germline assignment: CDR1 GTSNPN and CDR2 SVGIG (reference sequence). The CDR3 sequence is CAWSAGLAGGGGTQYF. CDR3 coding DNA: TGTGCCTGGAGTGCGGGACTAGCGGGAGGAGGGGGTACGCAGTATTTT.

The chain combines TRBV5-4 with TRBJ1-3; 8 bases match TRBD1. There are 14 residues in the CDR3. V shed 4 bases, J shed 7 bases, and the junction held 7 bases outside the gene matches. Germline lookup yields CDR1 SGHNT and CDR2 YYREEE (reference sequence). CDR3 residues: CASSVTGGRNTIYF. CDR3 nucleotide sequence: TGTGCCAGCAGCGTCACAGGGGGAAGGAACACCATATATTTT.

J is TRBJ2-7 and V is TRBV6-1; 7 nucleotides line up with TRBD2. After removal of 1 base from V and 4 bases from J, the junction contained 10 bases not matched to a gene. Germline-derived CDR1 and CDR2 are MNHNS and SASEGT. The CDR3 is 16 amino acids. CDR3 bases: TGTGCCAGCAGTGAAGGGGGCAGCGGGGCGGGATACGAGCAGTACTTC. Its protein is CASSEGGSGAGYEQYF.

This chain joins TRBV12-3 or TRBV12-4 and TRBJ1-1; D is uncertain. Trimming cost V 3 bases and J 3 bases, with 8 bases left between them. The CDR3 length is 13 residues. The CDR3 nucleotides are TGTGCCAGCAGTTTCGGAGGGTACACTGAAGCTTTCTTT. The encoded protein is CASSFGGYTEAFF.

This rearrangement joins TRBV5-1 to TRBJ2-7, with 7 bases that match TRBD1. The CDR3 is 13 residues long. The germline gives CDR1 SGHRS, CDR2 YFSETQ. V lost 5 bases to trimming and J lost 0 bases; unmatched junction nucleotides: 2. Here the CDR3 reads CASRGQASYEQYF. As DNA, the CDR3 is TGCGCCAGCAGAGGACAGGCCTCCTACGAGCAGTACTTC. The full variable domain, completed using reference TRBV5-1 and TRBJ2-7, is KAGVTQTPRYLIKTRGQQVTLSCSPISGHRSVSWYQQTPGQGLQFLFEYFSETQRNKGNFPGRFSGRQFSNSRSEMNVSTLELGDSALYLCASRGQASYEQYFGPGTRLTVT.

The chain combines TRBV7-8 with TRBJ1-2, with 12 bases lining up with TRBD1. Trimming cost V 4 bases and J 0 bases; bases outside gene matches: 9. The V gene's germline CDR1 is SGHVS and CDR2 FQNEAQ. CDR3 length: 18 residues. CDR3 bases: TGTGCCAGCAGCTACTCCCCGGGACAGGGGGCGCCTAACTATGGCTACACCTTC. It is translated as CASSYSPGQGAPNYGYTF.

The chain is built from TRBV4-3 and TRBJ2-3, with TRBD2 as a possible D gene (6 bases). The germline V and J ends were trimmed by 1 base and 4 bases, with 6 bases remaining between them. This CDR3 is built from 13 residues. Germline V gives CDR1 LGHNA, CDR2 YSLEER. CDR3 protein: CASSQGEADTQYF. In nucleotides, the CDR3 is TGCGCCAGCAGCCAAGGGGAGGCAGATACGCAGTATTTT.

The genes are TRBV5-4 and TRBJ2-7, with D perhaps matching TRBD2 (6 bases). The V end lost 5 bases, the J end lost 6 bases, and 18 bases lay between the germline ends. The CDR3 is 14 residues long. In germline, CDR1 is SGHNT, CDR2 YYREEE (reference sequence). CDR3 loop: CASRPGLQKGEQYF. The CDR3 DNA reads as TGTGCCAGCAGACCGGGACTCCAGAAAGGCGAGCAGTACTTC.

The chain uses TRBV28 and TRBJ2-3, with unresolved D. The CDR3 totals 15 residues. Trimming stripped 5 bases from V and 0 bases from J, with 12 bases between. Germline V CDR1 and CDR2: MDHEN, SYDVKM. This CDR3 is CASSPPIASTDTQYF. CDR3 sequence (DNA): TGTGCCAGCAGTCCCCCAATCGCGAGCACAGATACGCAGTATTTT.

This chain connects TRBV6-5 to TRBJ2-1; 9 nucleotides line up with TRBD2. V lost 8 bases, J lost 8 bases, and 13 bases stayed unmatched. The CDR3 is 15 residues long. The V gene's germline CDR1 is MNHEY and CDR2 SVGAGI. The CDR3 sequence is CASWDFGGGAHEQFF. The CDR3 DNA is TGTGCCAGCTGGGATTTCGGCGGGGGGGCACATGAGCAGTTCTTC.

The gene calls are TRBV2 and TRBJ1-6; a weak D match, TRBD1 (5 bases). The V and J ends lost 6 bases and 6 bases respectively, with 12 bases between them. Germline V gene lookup returns CDR1 SNHLY and CDR2 FYNNEI. The CDR3 totals 14 residues. CDR3 coding DNA: TGTGCCAGCAGGGCCAGGGAAAGTAATTCACCCCTCCACTTT. Translated, it gives CASRARESNSPLHF.

The chain recombines TRBV5-4 with TRBJ2-1; 12 nucleotides match TRBD2. Germline assignment: CDR1 SGHNT and CDR2 YYREEE (reference sequence). Trimming at V came to 3 bases and at J to 3 bases, leaving 4 bases not matched to a gene. This CDR3 contains 16 residues. The CDR3 here is CASSSRTSGDYNEQFF. The CDR3 bases are TGTGCCAGCAGCTCAAGGACTAGCGGGGACTACAATGAGCAGTTCTTC.

The chain links TRBV18 to TRBJ2-7; TRBD2 aligns across 7 bases. CDR3 length equals 14 residues. Germline V CDR1 and CDR2: KGHSH, LQKENI. V lost 3 bases, J lost 1 base, and 3 bases stayed unmatched. The CDR3 protein is CASSPREGSYEQYF. CDR3 nucleotide sequence: TGTGCCAGCTCACCCAGGGAGGGGTCCTACGAGCAGTACTTC.

The chain links TRBV7-2 to TRBJ1-2; perhaps TRBD1 as D (6 bases). Trimming pared 4 bases from V and 7 bases from J, leaving 10 bases between. Germline CDR1 is SGHTA and CDR2 is FQGNSA. The CDR3 covers 12 residues. The CDR3 is CASSSNRVGYTF. In nucleotides, the CDR3 is TGTGCCAGCAGCTCCAACAGGGTTGGCTACACCTTC. Using reference TRBV7-2 and TRBJ1-2 for the parts outside the CDR3, the full variable domain is GAGVSQSPSNKVTEKGKDVELRCDPISGHTALYWYRQSLGQGLEFLIYFQGNSAPDKSGLPSDRFSAERTGGSVSTLTIQRTQQEDSAVYLCASSSNRVGYTFGSGTRLTVV.

The count of this clone is one. V and J are TRBV4-1 and TRBJ1-3; D call uncertain. Germline V gives CDR1 MGHRA, CDR2 YSYEKL. This CDR3 is 16 amino acids long. V was shortened by 0 bases and J by 0 bases, with 9 bases between the two germline ends. The CDR3 here is CASSQDPPSSGNTIYF. The CDR3 DNA sequence: TGCGCCAGCAGCCAAGATCCTCCTAGCTCTGGAAACACCATATATTTT.

The chain uses TRBV18 and TRBJ2-5; D is perhaps TRBD2 (5 bases). CDR1 is KGHSH and CDR2 is LQKENI in the germline V gene. V was cut by 7 bases and J by 5 bases, with 14 bases left in between. This CDR3 spans 13 amino acids. The CDR3: CASLEARGETQYF. For the CDR3, the DNA is TGTGCCAGCTTAGAGGCGCGCGGGGAGACCCAGTACTTC. Together with reference TRBV18 and TRBJ2-5, the CDR3 gives the full variable domain: NAGVMQNPRHLVRRRGQEARLRCSPMKGHSHVYWYRQLPEEGLKFMVYLQKENIIDESGMPKERFSAEFPKEGPSILRIQQVVRGDSAAYFCASLEARGETQYFGPGTRLLVL.

This chain links TRBV11-2 with TRBJ2-1; maybe TRBD2 (6 bases). Germline values: CDR1 SGHAT, CDR2 FQNNGV. Between the trimmed V and J ends, which lost 2 bases and 9 bases, there was a span of 11 bases. This CDR3 spans 13 amino acids. DNA of the CDR3: TGTGCCAGCAGCTTAATCGGGGGTAGTGAGCAGTTCTTC. This gives the protein CASSLIGGSEQFF. Together with reference TRBV11-2 and TRBJ2-1, the CDR3 gives the full variable domain: EAGVAQSPRYKIIEKRQSVAFWCNPISGHATLYWYQQILGQGPKLLIQFQNNGVVDDSQLPKDRFSAERLKGVDSTLKIQPAKLEDSAVYLCASSLIGGSEQFFGPGTRLTVL.

The V and J genes are TRBV5-5 and TRBJ2-3, with D possibly TRBD2 on 5 matching bases. The V gene lost 4 bases and the J gene lost 13 bases, with 22 bases spanning the gap. The CDR3 totals 14 residues. The V gene's germline CDR1 is SGHKS and CDR2 YYEKEE (reference sequence). DNA of the CDR3: TGTGCCAGCAGCATTACCTCGACCCGGGGTAAGAAGTATTTT. Its protein product is CASSITSTRGKKYF.

In its sample, this clone was seen a few times. This sequence joins TRBV5-5 and TRBJ2-2; the D gene is possibly TRBD2 (5 bases). With 0 bases removed from V and 1 base from J, the gap between germline ends came to 10 bases. This CDR3 contains 16 residues. Germline V gene lookup returns CDR1 SGHKS and CDR2 YYEKEE (reference sequence). The CDR3 reads CASSLAPGRNTGELFF. The CDR3 DNA reads as TGTGCCAGCAGCTTGGCTCCGGGGAGGAACACCGGGGAGCTGTTTTTT.

V and J are TRBV7-2 and TRBJ1-6, with D possibly being TRBD1 (6 bases). Germline CDR1 and CDR2: SGHTA and FQGNSA. This CDR3 comprises 15 residues. V lost 6 bases and J 7 bases, leaving 16 bases between the germline ends. The CDR3 spells CASRNDRSGNSPLHF. CDR3 nucleotide sequence: TGTGCCAGCAGAAACGACAGGTCGGGGAATTCACCCCTCCACTTT.

The rearrangement links TRBV18 to TRBJ2-2; perhaps TRBD1 as D (6 bases). This CDR3 has 13 residues. The V gene's germline CDR1 is KGHSH and CDR2 LQKENI. Trimming removed 6 bases at V and 3 bases at J, with 8 bases between. The CDR3 loop is CASSWTDTGELFF. Here the CDR3 DNA reads TGTGCCAGCTCGTGGACAGACACCGGGGAGCTGTTTTTT.

J is TRBJ2-7 and V is TRBV19, with unresolved D. This CDR3 comprises 15 residues. Trimming shortened V by 1 base and J by 2 bases, and 12 bases separated the two germline ends. The V gene's germline CDR1 is LNHDA and CDR2 SQIVND (reference sequence). The CDR3 DNA reads TGTGCCAGTAGTATAGGTCGCAGTATAACCTACGAGCAGTACTTC. This sequence encodes CASSIGRSITYEQYF.